This T cell receptor (beta chain) was sequenced during a study of CD8+ T cells in alopecia areata. Looking at the study overall: Treated patients received oral tofacitinib, 5 to 10 mg twice daily.

A word on this clone: Its matching antigen is unknown.

Notes on the study in general: Uncertain still, given a single nonresponder, is whether baseline CD8+ expansion links to response.

Extracted RNA was reverse transcribed into cDNA, the sequencing template. Sequencing was performed with immunoSEQ multiplex PCR; in TCRdb, only in-frame clones are kept and a portion is missing. The sample has roughly 140,000 clones, roughly four fifths seen once. The treatment denotes: oral pan-JAK inhibitor, 5-10 mg twice daily. This sequence originates from a human donor with alopecia areata. The starting material was CD8+ T cells sorted from blood, obtained at week 4, from a patient treated with tofacitinib.

CDR3 sequence reads: CASSQGRGDQETQYF. The CDR3 region has the DNA TGCGCCAGCAGCCAGGGACGGGGAGACCAAGAGACCCAGTACTTC. This chain uses TRBV4-1 with TRBJ2-5; D possibly matches TRBD1 or TRBD2 (5 bases each). The V and J ends lost 3 bases and 0 bases respectively, with 11 bases between them. The CDR3 is 15 amino acids. Germline V lookup: CDR1 MGHRA, CDR2 YSYEKL.